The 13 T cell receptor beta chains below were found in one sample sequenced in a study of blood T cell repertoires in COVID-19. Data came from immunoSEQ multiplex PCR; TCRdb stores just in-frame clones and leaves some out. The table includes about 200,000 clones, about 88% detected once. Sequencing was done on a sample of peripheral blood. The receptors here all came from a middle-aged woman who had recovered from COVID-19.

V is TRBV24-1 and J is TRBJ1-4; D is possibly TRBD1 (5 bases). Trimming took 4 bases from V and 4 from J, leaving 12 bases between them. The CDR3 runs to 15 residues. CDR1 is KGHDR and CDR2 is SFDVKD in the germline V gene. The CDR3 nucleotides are TGTGCCACCAGTGAAAAAGACAGCTTTAATGAAAAACTGTTTTTT. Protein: CATSEKDSFNEKLFF.

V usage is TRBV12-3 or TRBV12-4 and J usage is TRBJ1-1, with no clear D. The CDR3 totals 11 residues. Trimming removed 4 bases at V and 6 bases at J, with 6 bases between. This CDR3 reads CASSSTAEAFF. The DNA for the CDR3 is TGTGCCAGCAGTTCTACGGCTGAAGCTTTCTTT.

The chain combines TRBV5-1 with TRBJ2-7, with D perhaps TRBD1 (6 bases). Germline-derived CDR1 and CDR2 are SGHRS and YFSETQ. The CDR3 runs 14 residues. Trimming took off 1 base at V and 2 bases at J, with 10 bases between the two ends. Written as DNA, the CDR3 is TGCGCCAGCAGCTTGTCAGGGGATCCCTACGAGCAGTACTTC. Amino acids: CASSLSGDPYEQYF.

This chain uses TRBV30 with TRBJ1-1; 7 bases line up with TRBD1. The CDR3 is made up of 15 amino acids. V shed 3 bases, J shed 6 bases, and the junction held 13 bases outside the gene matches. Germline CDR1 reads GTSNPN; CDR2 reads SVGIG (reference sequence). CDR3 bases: TGTGCCTGGAGCCCCGGACAGGTCATTCTTGCTGAAGCTTTCTTT. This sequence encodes CAWSPGQVILAEAFF.

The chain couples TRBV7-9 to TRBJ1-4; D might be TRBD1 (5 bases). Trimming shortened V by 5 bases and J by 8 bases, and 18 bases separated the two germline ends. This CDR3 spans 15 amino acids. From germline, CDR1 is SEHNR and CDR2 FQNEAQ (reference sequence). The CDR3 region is CASSRQGLIGEKLFF. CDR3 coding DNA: TGTGCCAGCAGCCGTCAGGGTTTAATAGGAGAAAAACTGTTTTTT.

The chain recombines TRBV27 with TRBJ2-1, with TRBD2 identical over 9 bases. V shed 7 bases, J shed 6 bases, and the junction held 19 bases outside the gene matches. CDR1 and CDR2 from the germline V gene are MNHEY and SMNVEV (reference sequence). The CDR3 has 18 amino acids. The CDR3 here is CASTPGIAGAGDINEQFF. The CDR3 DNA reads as TGTGCCAGCACCCCAGGGATAGCGGGAGCGGGAGATATCAATGAGCAGTTCTTC.

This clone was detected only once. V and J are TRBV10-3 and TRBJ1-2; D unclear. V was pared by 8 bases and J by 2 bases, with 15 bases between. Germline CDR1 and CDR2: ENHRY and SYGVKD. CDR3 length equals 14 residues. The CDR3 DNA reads TGTGCCATCGTAGGTCAGGCGTCAAACTATGGCTACACCTTC. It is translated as CAIVGQASNYGYTF.

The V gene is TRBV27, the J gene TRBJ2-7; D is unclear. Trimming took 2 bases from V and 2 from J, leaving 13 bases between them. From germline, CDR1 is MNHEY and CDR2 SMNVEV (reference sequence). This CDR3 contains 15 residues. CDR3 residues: CASSLEAPGPYEQYF. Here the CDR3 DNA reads TGTGCCAGCAGTTTAGAGGCGCCGGGTCCCTACGAGCAGTACTTC.

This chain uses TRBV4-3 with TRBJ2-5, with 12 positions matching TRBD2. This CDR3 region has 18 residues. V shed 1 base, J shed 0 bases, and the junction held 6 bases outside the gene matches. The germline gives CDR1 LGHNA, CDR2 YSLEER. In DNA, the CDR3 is TGCGCCAGCAGCCAAGCACTAGCGGGAGGTACCGACCAAGAGACCCAGTACTTC. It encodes CASSQALAGGTDQETQYF.

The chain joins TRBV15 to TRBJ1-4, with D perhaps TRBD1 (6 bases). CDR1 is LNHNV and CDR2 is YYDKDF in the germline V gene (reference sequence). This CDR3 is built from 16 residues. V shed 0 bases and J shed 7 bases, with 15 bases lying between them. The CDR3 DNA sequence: TGTGCCACCAGCAGAGAATGGGCAGGGGATAGTGAAAAACTGTTTTTT. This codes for CATSREWAGDSEKLFF.

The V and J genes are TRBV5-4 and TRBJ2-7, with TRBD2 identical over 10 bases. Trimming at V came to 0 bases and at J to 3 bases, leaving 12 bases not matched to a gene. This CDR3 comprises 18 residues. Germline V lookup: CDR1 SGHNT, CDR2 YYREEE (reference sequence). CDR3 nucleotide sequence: TGTGCCAGCAGCTTGGACCCCTTGACCGGGACTAGCGACTACGAGCAGTACTTC. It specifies CASSLDPLTGTSDYEQYF.

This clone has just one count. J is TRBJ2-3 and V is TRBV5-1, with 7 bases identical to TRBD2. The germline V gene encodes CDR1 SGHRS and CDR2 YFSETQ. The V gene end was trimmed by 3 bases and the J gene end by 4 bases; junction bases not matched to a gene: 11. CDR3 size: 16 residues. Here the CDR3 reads CASSSLPGAGADTQYF. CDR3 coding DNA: TGCGCCAGCAGCTCCCTTCCTGGGGCGGGGGCAGATACGCAGTATTTT.

CDR3 bases: TGTGCCAGCACCCGGTGGGGGGGCGGCAATGAGCAGTTCTTC. Amino acid sequence: CASTRWGGGNEQFF. The chain is built from TRBV27 and TRBJ2-1; D is perhaps TRBD2 (7 bases). V lost 7 bases to trimming and J lost 6 bases, with 16 bases between them. The CDR3 runs to 14 residues. Per germline, CDR1 MNHEY and CDR2 SMNVEV (reference sequence).